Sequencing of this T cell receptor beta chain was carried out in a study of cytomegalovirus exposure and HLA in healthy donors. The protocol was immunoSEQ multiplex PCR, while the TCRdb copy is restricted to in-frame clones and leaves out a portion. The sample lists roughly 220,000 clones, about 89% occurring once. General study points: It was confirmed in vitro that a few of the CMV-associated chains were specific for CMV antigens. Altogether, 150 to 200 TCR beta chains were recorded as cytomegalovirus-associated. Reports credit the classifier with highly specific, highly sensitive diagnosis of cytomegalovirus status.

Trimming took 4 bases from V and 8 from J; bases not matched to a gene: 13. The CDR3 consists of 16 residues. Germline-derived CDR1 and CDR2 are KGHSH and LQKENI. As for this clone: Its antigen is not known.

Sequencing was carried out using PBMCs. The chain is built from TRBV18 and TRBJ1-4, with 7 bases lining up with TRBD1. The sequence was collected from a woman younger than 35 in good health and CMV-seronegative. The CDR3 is CASSREAGQDPEKLFF. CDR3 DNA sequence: TGTGCCAGCTCACGTGAGGCAGGACAGGACCCCGAAAAACTGTTTTTT. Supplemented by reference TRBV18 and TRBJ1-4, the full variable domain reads NAGVMQNPRHLVRRRGQEARLRCSPMKGHSHVYWYRQLPEEGLKFMVYLQKENIIDESGMPKERFSAEFPKEGPSILRIQQVVRGDSAAYFCASSREAGQDPEKLFFGSGTQLSVL.